The 18 T cell receptor beta chains listed next were all sequenced from one sample in a study of T cells in Graves' hyperthyroidism and ophthalmopathy. TCR beta CDR3 sequences were amplified from RNA transcripts. The primer set for the first-round RT-PCR of the TCR CDR3 was HTBI. One entry per CDR3 protein results from TCRdb running MiXCR on the multiplex PCR reads. The sample contains about 500,000 distinct CDR3 sequences, 17% of which appear only once. The source material was blood. The receptors originated from a young woman with Graves' ophthalmopathy.

Many counts were recorded for this clonotype. V and J are TRBV5-1 and TRBJ1-1; 7 positions match TRBD1. With 4 bases clipped from V and 0 bases from J, the junction kept 3 bases outside the gene matches. The germline V gene has CDR1 SGHRS and CDR2 YFSETQ. The CDR3 length is 14 residues. Here the CDR3 DNA reads TGCGCCAGCAGCCAGGACAGGCTGAACACTGAAGCTTTCTTT. This codes for CASSQDRLNTEAFF.

The chain uses TRBV12-5 and TRBJ1-2; 9 bases match TRBD1. The V gene's germline CDR1 is LGHNT and CDR2 FRNRAP. The V segment lost 2 bases and the J segment 4 bases; nucleotides outside the gene matches: 2. CDR3 length equals 14 residues. CDR3 loop: CASGLTGGTYGYTF. CDR3 sequence (DNA): TGTGCTAGTGGTTTGACAGGGGGCACCTATGGCTACACCTTC. The variable domain in full, completed from reference TRBV12-5 and TRBJ1-2, reads DARVTQTPRHKVTEMGQEVTMRCQPILGHNTVFWYRQTMMQGLELLAYFRNRAPLDDSGMPKDRFSAEMPDATLATLKIQPSEPRDSAVYFCASGLTGGTYGYTFGSGTRLTVV.

This clonotype came up many times. This chain's CDR3 is CSVETGKTYEQYF. CDR3 sequence (DNA): TGCAGCGTGGAGACAGGAAAGACCTACGAGCAGTACTTC. The chain combines TRBV29-1 with TRBJ2-7, with TRBD1 as a possible D gene (6 bases). V was clipped by 6 bases and J by 2 bases, with 14 bases between them. Germline V gene data show CDR1 as SQVTM and CDR2 as ANQGSEA. This CDR3 contains 13 residues.

The chain joins TRBV11-2 to TRBJ1-2, with a weak D call TRBD1 (5 bases). V lost 4 bases and J 3 bases, leaving 15 bases between the germline ends. Germline assignment: CDR1 SGHAT and CDR2 FQNNGV. The CDR3 contains 15 residues. CDR3: CASSSGKGRDYGYTF. CDR3 nucleotide sequence: TGTGCCAGCAGCTCCGGGAAGGGGAGGGACTATGGCTACACCTTC.

This clonotype was recorded at least ten times. The chain joins TRBV7-2 to TRBJ2-1; TRBD2 agrees at 10 bases. The J segment lost 3 bases and the V segment lost 5 bases, leaving 4 bases of the junction unmatched. CDR3 size: 15 residues. Germline V CDR1 and CDR2: SGHTA, FQGNSA. The CDR3 loop reads CASSRTSGIYNEQFF. The CDR3 DNA reads TGTGCCAGCAGCCGGACTAGCGGAATCTACAATGAGCAGTTCTTC.

This clonotype was seen only a few times. V gene TRBV10-3 combines with J gene TRBJ2-1; 9 positions agree with TRBD1. V gave up 7 bases and J gave up 9 bases; unmatched junction bases: 13. This CDR3 is 15 amino acids long. The V gene's germline CDR1 is ENHRY and CDR2 SYGVKD. The CDR3 nucleotides are TGTGCCATCAACGAACCGGACAGGGGTAGTGTTGAGCAGTTCTTC. Protein sequence: CAINEPDRGSVEQFF.

In its sample, this clonotype was seen many times. V and J are TRBV3-1 and TRBJ2-3, with D perhaps TRBD1 (6 bases). Germline CDR1 LGHDT, CDR2 YNNKEL (reference sequence). Between the trimmed V and J ends, which lost 8 bases and 1 base, there was a span of 13 bases. The CDR3 sequence is 14 residues long. The CDR3 loop reads CASSQGHRTDTQYF. The CDR3, as DNA: TGTGCCAGCTCCCAGGGACACCGCACAGATACGCAGTATTTT.

This clonotype showed up many times. The chain employs TRBV6-1 and TRBJ1-1, with D possibly matching TRBD1 (6 bases). Germline V gene lookup returns CDR1 MNHNS and CDR2 SASEGT. V lost 1 base, J lost 5 bases, and 14 bases lay in between. CDR3 length: 15 amino acids. Written as DNA, the CDR3 is TGTGCCAGCAGTGAAGGGTCGGGGGCAGGAACTGAAGCTTTCTTT. Its protein is CASSEGSGAGTEAFF.

Only a few counts were recorded for this clonotype. Here the CDR3 DNA reads TGCAGTGCTAGAGATAAGAAGGGGGACGGAAACACCATATATTTT. Encoded protein: CSARDKKGDGNTIYF. The chain couples TRBV20-1 to TRBJ1-3, with D perhaps TRBD1 (6 bases). The CDR3 is 15 residues long. V lost 0 bases and J 4 bases, leaving 13 bases between the germline ends. Germline V lookup: CDR1 DFQATT, CDR2 SNEGSKA (reference sequence).

This clonotype was found a few times. This sequence joins TRBV6-1 and TRBJ2-6; D perhaps matches TRBD1 (6 bases). CDR1 is MNHNS, CDR2 SASEGT, per germline. The CDR3 is 15 residues long. V was trimmed by 6 bases and J by 0 bases, leaving 9 bases between them. The CDR3 sequence is CASSGQFSGANVLTF. The CDR3 region has the DNA TGTGCCAGCAGCGGACAGTTCTCTGGGGCCAACGTCCTGACTTTC.

This clonotype was counted between two and nine times. The CDR3 DNA sequence: TGTGCCATCAGTGAGTCTACAGGGAGGAACACCGGGGAGCTGTTTTTT. Translating it yields CAISESTGRNTGELFF. The chain joins TRBV10-3 to TRBJ2-2, with a tentative D call TRBD1 (6 bases). Trimming cost V 0 bases and J 1 base, with 9 bases left between them. Germline V gene sequence: CDR1 ENHRY, CDR2 SYGVKD. CDR3 length: 16 residues.

The chain has TRBV20-1 and TRBJ2-7; D assignment may be TRBD1 or TRBD2 (5 bases each). The length of the CDR3 is 13 residues. The germline CDR1 and CDR2 sequences are DFQATT and SNEGSKA (reference sequence). V gave up 0 bases and J gave up 5 bases, with 11 bases separating them. This CDR3 reads CSARDGRGNEQYF. The CDR3 bases are TGCAGTGCTAGAGACGGTCGGGGCAACGAGCAGTACTTC.

This sequence joins TRBV7-9 and TRBJ2-5; TRBD2 matches 7 bases. Germline V CDR1 and CDR2: SEHNR, FQNEAQ (reference sequence). Losses at the gene ends were 1 base for V and 2 bases for J; bases not matched to a gene: 4. The CDR3 is 15 amino acids. The CDR3 coding sequence is TGTGCCAGCAGCTTAGTAGGACTAGGACAAGAGACCCAGTACTTC. Translating it yields CASSLVGLGQETQYF. Full variable domain (rest looked up from reference TRBV7-9 and TRBJ2-5): DTGVSQNPRHKITKRGQNVTFRCDPISEHNRLYWYRQTLGQGPEFLTYFQNEAQLEKSRLLSDRFSAERPKGSFSTLEIQRTEQGDSAMYLCASSLVGLGQETQYFGPGTRLLVL.

This clonotype was seen a handful of times. The chain couples TRBV9 to TRBJ1-2; 8 bases align to TRBD1. The CDR3 covers 19 residues. Per the germline V gene, CDR1 is SGDLS and CDR2 is YYNGEE. After removal of 10 bases from V and 4 bases from J, the junction contained 27 bases not matched to a gene. CDR3 in amino acids: CAGSGGDRSNSTKTYGYTF. CDR3 nucleotides: TGTGCCGGGAGCGGGGGGGACAGGTCCAACTCCACCAAGACCTATGGCTACACCTTC.

The chain joins TRBV27 to TRBJ2-2; D unclear. V was clipped by 1 base and J by 0 bases, with 15 bases between them. The germline CDR1 and CDR2 sequences are MNHEY and SMNVEV (reference sequence). The CDR3 loop spans 18 amino acids. DNA of the CDR3: TGTGCCAGCAGTTTATACCCCCGCGAAGGTACGAACACCGGGGAGCTGTTTTTT. Its translation is CASSLYPREGTNTGELFF.

This clonotype was seen many times. This chain links TRBV5-8 with TRBJ1-1, with TRBD1 matching over 8 bases. The V and J ends lost 5 bases and 4 bases, in that order; junction bases with no gene match: 10. Germline CDR1 is SGHTS and CDR2 is YDEGEE. The CDR3 totals 15 residues. CDR3 loop: CASSWQGAWATEAFF. CDR3 in DNA: TGTGCCAGCAGTTGGCAGGGGGCGTGGGCCACTGAAGCTTTCTTT. Full variable domain (rest looked up from reference TRBV5-8 and TRBJ1-1): EAGVTQSPTHLIKTRGQQATLRCSPISGHTSVYWYQQALGLGLQFLLWYDEGEERNRGNFPPRFSGRQFPNYSSELNVNALELEDSALYLCASSWQGAWATEAFFGQGTRLTVV.

The V gene is TRBV10-3, the J gene TRBJ1-2, with D hard to call. Germline lookup yields CDR1 ENHRY and CDR2 SYGVKD. Trimming cost V 4 bases and J 5 bases, with 8 bases left between them. The length of the CDR3 is 12 residues. Here the CDR3 DNA reads TGTGCCATCAGTGTAAATGGGTATGGCTACACCTTC. Translated: CAISVNGYGYTF.

This clonotype has at least ten counts. V and J are TRBV5-1 and TRBJ1-2; D not resolved. CDR3 length: 16 residues. Germline V lookup: CDR1 SGHRS, CDR2 YFSETQ. Trimming took 0 bases from V and 0 from J, leaving 12 bases between them. CDR3: CASSLVGSYSNYGYTF. For the CDR3, the DNA is TGCGCCAGCAGCTTGGTGGGCAGCTACTCTAACTATGGCTACACCTTC.